This T cell receptor (beta chain) derives from a study of graft-versus-host responses after intestinal transplantation. Notes on the study in general: Recipient marrow held GvH clones, some first seen in ileum or blood. Within the allografts of patients who had graft-donor T cell macrochimerism, graft-versus-host to host-versus-graft clonal ratios were high.

CDR1 is MGHRA, CDR2 YSYEKL, per germline. V was pared by 4 bases and J by 5 bases, with 12 bases between. The CDR3 contains 13 residues. The assay was immunoSEQ multiplex PCR, and TCRdb's table has in-frame clones only and misses some. The repertoire has about 39,000 clones, approximately 95% of them found once; the top ten carry approximately 4%. Comments on this clone: What it binds is not known.

The clonotype was recovered from a human patient who received an intestinal transplant, so some T cells may come from the graft donor. The rearrangement uses TRBV4-1 and TRBJ2-7; D is unresolved. The sample here was PBMCs, taken 700 to 750 days after intestinal transplantation. The CDR3 nucleotides read TGCGCCAGCAGCCCCCCATTGATTGACGAGCAGTACTTC. This sequence encodes CASSPPLIDEQYF.